These 21 T cell receptor beta chains originate from one sample sequenced in a study of OX40 agonist ivuxolimab in advanced cancers. Measured with immunoSEQ multiplex PCR; TCRdb has only the in-frame clones, and not every one. Among about 100,000 clones listed, roughly four fifths were seen once. Here the sequenced sample was CD4+ or CD8+ T cells sorted from blood, taken in a trial of the OX40 agonist ivuxolimab. Every receptor here comes from an adult with an advanced solid tumor such as melanoma, head and neck, liver or kidney cancer.

This CDR3 is CASSPTNPGELFF. The CDR3 DNA reads TGTGCCAGCAGCCCCACTAACCCCGGGGAGCTGTTTTTT. The V call is TRBV7-9, the J call TRBJ2-2; D gene ambiguous. The germline V gene has CDR1 SEHNR and CDR2 FQNEAQ (reference sequence). V gave up 5 bases and J gave up 6 bases, with 10 bases separating them. The CDR3 is made up of 13 amino acids.

This clone has ten or more counts. V and J are TRBV12-5 and TRBJ1-1, with D unresolved. In germline, CDR1 is LGHNT, CDR2 FRNRAP. Trimming cost V 7 bases and J 11 bases, with 20 bases left between them. CDR3 size: 13 residues. CDR3 in DNA: TGTGCTAGTGACCCAGACTCTGGACTGAGGGCTTTCTTT. It encodes CASDPDSGLRAFF.

The chain uses TRBV5-8 and TRBJ1-6, with 9 bases lining up with TRBD1. J lost 0 bases, V lost 2 bases, and 3 bases had no gene match. The CDR3 has 17 amino acids. Germline V CDR1 and CDR2: SGHTS, YDEGEE. The CDR3 bases are TGTGCCAGCAGCTTAGGGACAGGGAGCTCCTATAATTCACCCCTCCACTTT. It translates to CASSLGTGSSYNSPLHF. The whole variable domain, remainder taken from reference TRBV5-8 and TRBJ1-6, is EAGVTQSPTHLIKTRGQQATLRCSPISGHTSVYWYQQALGLGLQFLLWYDEGEERNRGNFPPRFSGRQFPNYSSELNVNALELEDSALYLCASSLGTGSSYNSPLHFGNGTRLTVT.

This chain joins TRBV28 and TRBJ1-5, with D unclear. Trimming shortened V by 6 bases and J by 4 bases, and 13 bases separated the two germline ends. Germline V lookup: CDR1 MDHEN, CDR2 SYDVKM. This CDR3 spans 14 amino acids. The DNA for the CDR3 is TGTGCCAGCAGCCCTTTTAGCAGGAATCAGCCCCAGCATTTT. It yields the protein CASSPFSRNQPQHF. Drawing the rest from reference TRBV28 and TRBJ1-5, the complete variable domain is DVKVTQSSRYLVKRTGEKVFLECVQDMDHENMFWYRQDPGLGLRLIYFSYDVKMKEKGDIPEGYSVSREKKERFSLILESASTNQTSMYLCASSPFSRNQPQHFGDGTRLSIL.

The chain carries TRBV5-6 and TRBJ2-7; TRBD2 agrees at 8 bases. Germline V gives CDR1 SGHDT, CDR2 YYEEEE. The J segment lost 3 bases and the V segment lost 4 bases, leaving 15 bases of the junction unmatched. This CDR3 is built from 17 residues. CDR3: CASSPGGGFGTIYEQYF. The DNA of the CDR3 is TGTGCCAGCAGCCCAGGCGGGGGGTTCGGGACTATCTACGAGCAGTACTTC.

This sequence joins TRBV4-1 and TRBJ1-1; TRBD1 is a possible D gene (5 bases). Deletions cut 2 bases from V and 7 bases from J, with 11 bases between. Germline values: CDR1 MGHRA, CDR2 YSYEKL. CDR3 length: 13 residues. The CDR3 nucleotides are TGCGCCAGCAGCCAAAATAGGGACCTTGAAGCTTTCTTT. Residues: CASSQNRDLEAFF.

As regards this clone: The junction does not match germline at one end; this may be a read error. CDR3 sequence reads: CANSFDLDNEQFF. Written as DNA, the CDR3 is TGTGCCAACAGCTTCGACCTGGACAATGAGCAGTTCTTC. The V call is TRBV7-2, the J call TRBJ2-1; unclear D gene. Per the germline V gene, CDR1 is SGHTA and CDR2 is FQGNSA. This CDR3 comprises 13 residues.

The V and J genes are TRBV27 and TRBJ2-7; D gene ambiguous. Trimming removed 6 bases at V and 0 bases at J, with 12 bases between. Germline CDR1 is MNHEY and CDR2 is SMNVEV (reference sequence). The CDR3 covers 14 residues. As DNA, the CDR3 is TGTGCCAGCAGCCCTGACCAAACCTCCTACGAGCAGTACTTC. It codes for CASSPDQTSYEQYF.

This chain joins TRBV21-1 and TRBJ1-1; the table calls TRBD1, which could not be checked here. TRBV21-1 is listed as a pseudogene. This CDR3 has 15 residues. CDR3 protein: CASSIPDRVWTEAFF. CDR3 bases: TGTGCCAGCAGCATACCGGACAGGGTTTGGACTGAAGCTTTCTTT.

V gene TRBV18 combines with J gene TRBJ1-1; 7 bases align to TRBD1. Trimming at V came to 3 bases and at J to 1 base, leaving 5 bases not matched to a gene. The CDR3 has 15 amino acids. Looked up from germline, CDR1 is KGHSH and CDR2 is LQKENI. The CDR3: CASSPGQTTNTEAFF. As DNA, the CDR3 is TGTGCCAGCTCACCGGGACAGACAACGAACACTGAAGCTTTCTTT.

The chain employs TRBV6-1 and TRBJ1-2; tentatively, D is TRBD1 (5 bases). The CDR3 covers 13 residues. V lost 4 bases to trimming and J lost 3 bases, with 9 bases between them. Germline-derived CDR1 and CDR2 are MNHNS and SASEGT. The CDR3 region is CASSVRGDYGYTF. The CDR3, as DNA: TGTGCCAGCAGTGTCCGGGGGGACTATGGCTACACCTTC.

This clone showed up just once. This chain joins TRBV28 and TRBJ1-5; no clear D. The V gene lost 1 base and the J gene lost 6 bases, with 16 bases spanning the gap. The CDR3 runs to 16 residues. In germline, CDR1 is MDHEN, CDR2 SYDVKM. The CDR3 is CASSLLSQQMFQPQHF. CDR3 coding DNA: TGTGCCAGCAGTTTATTATCACAGCAGATGTTTCAGCCCCAGCATTTT.

CDR3 amino acids: CASSQTAGGDSYEQFF. The CDR3 DNA reads as TGTGCCAGCAGCCAAACCGCAGGGGGCGATAGCTATGAGCAGTTCTTC. The V gene is TRBV14, the J gene TRBJ2-1, with 8 positions matching TRBD1. CDR3 size: 16 residues. CDR1 and CDR2 (germline): SGHDN, FVKESK. V lost 2 bases, J lost 8 bases, and 11 bases stayed unmatched.

V usage is TRBV11-2 and J usage is TRBJ2-7, with D possibly matching TRBD1 (5 bases). There are 13 residues in the CDR3. The V gene lost 0 bases and the J gene lost 6 bases, with 9 bases spanning the gap. Germline V CDR1 and CDR2: SGHAT, FQNNGV. CDR3 residues: CASSLEVGVEQYF. CDR3 bases: TGTGCCAGCAGCTTAGAGGTAGGGGTCGAGCAGTACTTC.

The chain carries TRBV5-5 and TRBJ1-5; D unclear. The CDR3 contains 13 residues. CDR1 is SGHKS, CDR2 YYEKEE, per germline (reference sequence). The V and J ends lost 2 bases and 7 bases respectively, with 10 bases between them. The CDR3 loop reads CASSLEGGQPQHF. CDR3 coding DNA: TGTGCCAGCAGCTTAGAGGGTGGCCAGCCCCAGCATTTT.

This chain joins TRBV7-6 and TRBJ2-1; no clear D gene. V lost 3 bases and J lost 4, with 16 bases in between. The CDR3 is 16 residues long. Per germline, CDR1 SGHVS and CDR2 FNYEAQ. Here the CDR3 reads CASSFEGMGLYNEQFF. The CDR3 DNA follows: TGTGCCAGCAGCTTTGAAGGGATGGGGTTATACAATGAGCAGTTCTTC.

This chain joins TRBV2 and TRBJ1-4, with a weak D call TRBD1 (6 bases). There are 15 residues in the CDR3. The germline V and J ends were trimmed by 0 bases and 7 bases, with 12 bases remaining between them. Germline lookup yields CDR1 SNHLY and CDR2 FYNNEI. The DNA of the CDR3 is TGTGCCAGCAGTGAAGCGTCGGGGGCAAGTGAAAAACTGTTTTTT. It encodes CASSEASGASEKLFF.

This clone was seen just once. This chain connects TRBV18 to TRBJ1-2; D is ambiguous. The CDR3 consists of 15 residues. Germline V gives CDR1 KGHSH, CDR2 LQKENI. Trimming took off 1 base at V and 3 bases at J, with 12 bases between the two ends. The CDR3 DNA sequence: TGTGCCAGCTCACCACAGGTCGGCGGGGACTATGGCTACACCTTC. It is translated as CASSPQVGGDYGYTF.

The V gene is TRBV6-1, the J gene TRBJ2-1, with 12 positions matching TRBD2. The germline gives CDR1 MNHNS, CDR2 SASEGT. Trimming removed 4 bases from V and 7 bases from J; junction bases left unmatched: 5. The CDR3 totals 15 residues. CDR3 in amino acids: CASSAGLAGLNEQFF. In nucleotides, the CDR3 is TGTGCCAGCAGTGCTGGACTAGCGGGGCTTAATGAGCAGTTCTTC.

The chain couples TRBV14 to TRBJ2-1; the D gene is possibly TRBD1 (6 bases). This CDR3 has 16 amino acids. V lost 4 bases and J 3 bases, leaving 16 bases between the germline ends. Germline values: CDR1 SGHDN, CDR2 FVKESK. CDR3 sequence: CASSRPGAPFYNEQFF. In DNA, the CDR3 is TGTGCCAGCAGCCGACCAGGGGCCCCCTTCTACAATGAGCAGTTCTTC. The full variable domain, its missing parts supplied by reference TRBV14 and TRBJ2-1, is EAGVTQFPSHSVIEKGQTVTLRCDPISGHDNLYWYRRVMGKEIKFLLHFVKESKQDESGMPNNRFLAERTGGTYSTLKVQPAELEDSGVYFCASSRPGAPFYNEQFFGPGTRLTVL.

V is TRBV19 and J is TRBJ2-2, with 14 bases identical to TRBD2. The J segment lost 7 bases and the V segment lost 4 bases, leaving 5 bases of the junction unmatched. Germline lookup yields CDR1 LNHDA and CDR2 SQIVND (reference sequence). This CDR3 comprises 16 residues. The DNA of the CDR3 is TGTGCCAGTAGTACGACTAGCGGGAGGGCGAACGGGGAGCTGTTTTTT. Its translation: CASSTTSGRANGELFF.